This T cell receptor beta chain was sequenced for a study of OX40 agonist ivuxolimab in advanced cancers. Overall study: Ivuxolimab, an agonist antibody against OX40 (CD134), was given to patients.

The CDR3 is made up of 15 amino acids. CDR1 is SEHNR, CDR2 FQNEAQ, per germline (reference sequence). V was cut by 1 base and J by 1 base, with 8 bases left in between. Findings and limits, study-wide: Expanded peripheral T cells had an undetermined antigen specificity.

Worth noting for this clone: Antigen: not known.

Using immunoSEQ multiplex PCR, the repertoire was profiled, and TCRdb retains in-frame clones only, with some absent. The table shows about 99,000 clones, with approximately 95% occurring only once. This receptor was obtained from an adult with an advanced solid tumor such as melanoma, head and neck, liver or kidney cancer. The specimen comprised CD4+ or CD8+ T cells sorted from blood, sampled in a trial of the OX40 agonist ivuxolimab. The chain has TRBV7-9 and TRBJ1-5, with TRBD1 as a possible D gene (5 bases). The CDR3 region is CASSLGRDSNQPQHF. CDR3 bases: TGTGCCAGCAGCTTAGGCCGGGACAGCAATCAGCCCCAGCATTTT. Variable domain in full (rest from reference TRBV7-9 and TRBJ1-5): DTGVSQNPRHKITKRGQNVTFRCDPISEHNRLYWYRQTLGQGPEFLTYFQNEAQLEKSRLLSDRFSAERPKGSFSTLEIQRTEQGDSAMYLCASSLGRDSNQPQHFGDGTRLSIL.